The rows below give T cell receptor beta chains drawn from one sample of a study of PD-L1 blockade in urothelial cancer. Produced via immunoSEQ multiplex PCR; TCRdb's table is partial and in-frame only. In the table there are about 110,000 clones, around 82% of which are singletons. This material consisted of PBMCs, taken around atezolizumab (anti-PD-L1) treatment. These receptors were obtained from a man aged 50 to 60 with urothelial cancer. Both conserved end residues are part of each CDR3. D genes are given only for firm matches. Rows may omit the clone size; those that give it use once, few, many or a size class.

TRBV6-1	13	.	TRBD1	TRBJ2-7	TGTGCCAGCAGCCGGGACAGAGCCTACGAGCAGTACTTC	CASSRDRAYEQYF
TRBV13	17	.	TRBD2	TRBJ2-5	TGTGCCAGCAGCGCTCGAGAGCGGGATCTTTCGGTAGAGACCCAGTACTTC	CASSARERDLSVETQYF
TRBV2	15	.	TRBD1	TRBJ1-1	TGTGCCAGCACCCTGGAGACAGGGGTTAACACTGAAGCTTTCTTT	CASTLETGVNTEAFF
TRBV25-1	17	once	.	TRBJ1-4	TGTGCCAGCAGTGAACCCGTCGGGTTCGCAACTAATGAAAAACTGTTTTTT	CASSEPVGFATNEKLFF
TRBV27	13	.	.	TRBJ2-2	TGTGCCAGCAGACCAGGCCAAGCCGGGGAGCTGTTTTTT	CASRPGQAGELFF
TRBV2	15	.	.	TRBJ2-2	TGTGCCAGCAGTGAACAGGGCAGGAGCTCCGGGGAGCTGTTTTTT	CASSEQGRSSGELFF
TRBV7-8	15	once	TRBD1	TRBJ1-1	TGTGCCAGCAGCTCCCGGGACAGGGATCACACTGAAGCTTTCTTT	CASSSRDRDHTEAFF
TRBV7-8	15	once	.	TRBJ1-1	TGTGCCAGCAGCTTAGAACAGGCCGTGAACACTGAAGCTTTCTTT	CASSLEQAVNTEAFF
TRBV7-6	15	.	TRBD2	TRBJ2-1	TGTGCCAGCAGCTTAGATGGCGGGAGAGGCAATGAGCAGTTCTTC	CASSLDGGRGNEQFF
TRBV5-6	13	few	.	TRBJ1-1	TGTGCCAGCAGCTTGGGCAGGCACACTGAAGCTTTCTTT	CASSLGRHTEAFF
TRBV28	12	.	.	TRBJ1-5	TGTGCCAGCAGCCTACTTTATCAGCCCCAGCATTTT	CASSLLYQPQHF
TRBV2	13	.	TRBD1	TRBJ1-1	TGTGCCACCAGACAGGGGTGGAGCACTGAAGCTTTCTTT	CATRQGWSTEAFF
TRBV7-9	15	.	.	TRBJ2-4	TGTGCCAGCAGCTTAGCCCCGGTAGCCAAAAACATTCAGTACTTC	CASSLAPVAKNIQYF
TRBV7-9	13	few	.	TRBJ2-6	TGTGCCAGCAGTCAGGGTGTCAGGAACGTCCTGACTTTC	CASSQGVRNVLTF
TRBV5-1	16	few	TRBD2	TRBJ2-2	TGCGCCAGCAGTACAACCACTAGCGGGAGGGCCGGGGAGCTGTTTTTT	CASSTTTSGRAGELFF
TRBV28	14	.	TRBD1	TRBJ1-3	TGTGCCAGCCATCTCGACAGGGTTCAAAACACCATATATTTT	CASHLDRVQNTIYF
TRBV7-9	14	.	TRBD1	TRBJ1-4	TGTGCCAGCAGCCGGACAGGGAGTCGGGAAAAACTGTTTTTT	CASSRTGSREKLFF
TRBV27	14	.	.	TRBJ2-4	TGTGCCAGCAGTTTAGGGTTAGCGGAAAACATTCAGTACTTC	CASSLGLAENIQYF
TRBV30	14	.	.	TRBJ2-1	TGTGCCTGGAGTGTCGGGACACTATACAATGAGCAGTTCTTC	CAWSVGTLYNEQFF
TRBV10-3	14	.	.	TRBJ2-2	TGTGCCATCAGCCGGACAGACAACACCGGGGAGCTGTTTTTT	CAISRTDNTGELFF
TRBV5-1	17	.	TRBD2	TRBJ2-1	TGCGCCAGCAGCTTGGAAGGAGCATTAGCGGGAGGCTATGAGCAGTTCTTC	CASSLEGALAGGYEQFF
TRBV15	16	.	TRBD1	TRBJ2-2	TGTGCCACCAGCAGATCGATCGGACAGGGGACCGGGGAGCTGTTTTTT	CATSRSIGQGTGELFF
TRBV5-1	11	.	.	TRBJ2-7	TGCGCCAGCAGCCCCGGGTACGAGCAGTACTTC	CASSPGYEQYF
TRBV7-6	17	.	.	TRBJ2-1	TGTGCCAGCAGCTTTGACCTACCTGGCGGGCAGTACAATGAGCAGTTCTTC	CASSFDLPGGQYNEQFF
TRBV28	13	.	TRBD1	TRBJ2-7	TGTGCCAGCAGTTATCCCTCCTCAGGGGGCTGGTACTTC	CASSYPSSGGWYF
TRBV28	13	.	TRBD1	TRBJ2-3	TGTGCCAGCGGACAGGGTGTGGCGGATACGCAGTATTTT	CASGQGVADTQYF
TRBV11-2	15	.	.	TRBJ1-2	TGTGCCAGCAGCCTGACCGGCGGGGGAGTAGATGGCTACACCTTC	CASSLTGGGVDGYTF
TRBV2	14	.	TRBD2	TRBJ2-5	TGTGCCAGCAGTGAGACTAGCGGGAAAGAGACCCAGTACTTC	CASSETSGKETQYF
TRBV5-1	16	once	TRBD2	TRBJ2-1	TGCGCCAGCAGCTCCCGACTAGCGGGAGCCTACAATGAGCAGTTCTTC	CASSSRLAGAYNEQFF
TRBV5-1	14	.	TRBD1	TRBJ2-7	TGCGCCAGCAGCGGCCCGGGACAGGGCTACGAGCAGTACTTC	CASSGPGQGYEQYF
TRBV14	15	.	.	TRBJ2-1	TGTGCCAGCAGCCAACTTACGGGAGTTAGGTACGAGCAGTTCTTC	CASSQLTGVRYEQFF
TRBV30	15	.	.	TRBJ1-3	TGTGCCTGGAGTGTATCGGGGTACTCTGGAAACACCATATATTTT	CAWSVSGYSGNTIYF
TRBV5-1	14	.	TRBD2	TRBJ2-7	TGCGCCAGCAGCTTGGCCGCGGGGGATTCCGAGCAGTACTTC	CASSLAAGDSEQYF
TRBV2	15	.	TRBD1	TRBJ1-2	TGTGCCAGCAGTGAAGGGACAGGGACAAACTATGGCTACACCTTC	CASSEGTGTNYGYTF
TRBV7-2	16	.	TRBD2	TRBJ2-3	TGTGCCAGCAGCTTAAACTACGGGAGGGCGATGGATACGCAGTATTTT	CASSLNYGRAMDTQYF
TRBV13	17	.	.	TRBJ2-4	TGTGCCAGCAGCTCCCGAGACCAGGGTGATGGCAAAAACATTCAGTACTTC	CASSSRDQGDGKNIQYF
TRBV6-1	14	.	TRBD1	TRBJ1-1	TGTGCCAGCAGTGAATATACAGGGGGGCGGTTGGCTTTCTTT	CASSEYTGGRLAFF
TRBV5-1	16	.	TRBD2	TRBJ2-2	TGCGCCAGCAGCTTTCTAGCGGGAGTGGACACCGGGGAGCTGTTTTTT	CASSFLAGVDTGELFF
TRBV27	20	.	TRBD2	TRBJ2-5	TGTGCCAGCAGTTTATTTAGGCGTGGGGCTAGCGGAGCGTACCAAGAGACCCAGTACTTC	CASSLFRRGASGAYQETQYF
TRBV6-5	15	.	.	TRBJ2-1	TGTGCCAGCAGTTACGAGGCTACCTCCTACAATGAGCAGTTCTTC	CASSYEATSYNEQFF
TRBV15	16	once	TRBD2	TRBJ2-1	TGTGCCACCAGCAGAGGAGAAGCGGGGGATGACAATGAGCAGTTCTTC	CATSRGEAGDDNEQFF
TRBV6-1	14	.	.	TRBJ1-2	TGTGCCAGCAGTGAATACGCGCGAGACTATGGCTACACCTTC	CASSEYARDYGYTF
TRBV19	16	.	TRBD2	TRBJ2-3	TGTGCCAGTAGTATAGATCAGGCAGGGAGGGCAGATACGCAGTATTTT	CASSIDQAGRADTQYF